These 21 T cell receptor beta chains originate from one sample sequenced in a study of CD8 T cells in Susac syndrome. Reverse transcription of about 0.45 to 1 ug RNA was carried out with random hexamers. TCRdb passed the immunoSEQ multiplex PCR reads through MiXCR, listing each CDR3 protein once. The data show approximately 120,000 distinct CDR3 sequences, with approximately 95% seen just once and less than 0.4% held by the top ten. The sequencing sample was made of CD8+ T cells from PBMCs. The receptors were gathered from a human donor with multiple sclerosis.

The gene calls are TRBV19 and TRBJ1-5; no reliable D call. Germline CDR1 is LNHDA and CDR2 is SQIVND (reference sequence). This CDR3 has 14 amino acids. The V gene lost 6 bases and the J gene lost 0 bases, with 9 bases spanning the gap. The CDR3 loop reads CASRRPYSNQPQHF. In DNA form, the CDR3 reads TGTGCCAGTAGAAGACCCTATAGCAATCAGCCCCAGCATTTT.

This clonotype appeared once. The J gene is TRBJ1-1, the V gene TRBV6-1, with D perhaps matching TRBD1 (5 bases). CDR3 size: 13 residues. Germline V gives CDR1 MNHNS, CDR2 SASEGT. The CDR3 DNA reads as TGTGGATTGGGGGTACGGACACTGACTGAAGCTTTCTTT. It is translated as CGLGVRTLTEAFF.

This clonotype has just one count. The gene calls are TRBV12-3 or TRBV12-4 and TRBJ1-5; D uncertain. The ends were cut back, 3 bases at V and 0 bases at J, with 3 bases in the middle. The CDR3 is made up of 13 amino acids. CDR3: CASSFSSNQPQHF. In DNA, the CDR3 is TGTGCCAGCAGTTTCTCTAGCAATCAGCCCCAGCATTTT.

The chain recombines TRBV13 with TRBJ1-1; D not resolved. This CDR3 has 12 residues. CDR1 PRHDT and CDR2 FYEKMQ come from the germline V gene (reference sequence). Trimming stripped 8 bases from V and 1 base from J, with 8 bases between. The CDR3 DNA reads TGTGCCAGCCAGGTCGGGAACACTGAAGCTTTCTTT. This gives the protein CASQVGNTEAFF. Variable domain in full (rest from reference TRBV13 and TRBJ1-1): AAGVIQSPRHLIKEKRETATLKCYPIPRHDTVYWYQQGPGQDPQFLISFYEKMQSDKGSIPDRFSAQQFSDYHSELNMSSLELGDSALYFCASQVGNTEAFFGQGTRLTVV.

This chain uses TRBV2 with TRBJ2-1, with 7 bases identical to TRBD2. CDR1 and CDR2 from the germline V gene are SNHLY and FYNNEI. V dropped 4 bases and J dropped 10; count of bases not matched to a gene: 13. This CDR3 comprises 15 residues. The CDR3 DNA reads TGTGCCAGCAGTGTTGGTTGGGCGGGAGAGAACGAGCAGTTCTTC. Translating gives CASSVGWAGENEQFF.

The CDR3 nucleotides read TGTGCCAGCAGTTACTCTGCGGGAGTGAGCTACGAGCAGTACGTC. Amino acid sequence: CASSYSAGVSYEQYV. The chain links TRBV6-2 or TRBV6-3 to TRBJ2-7; 7 nucleotides agree with TRBD2. CDR3 length: 15 amino acids. Germline V gene data show CDR1 as MNHEY and CDR2 as SVGEGT. V gave up 0 bases and J gave up 3 bases; unmatched junction bases: 5.

The chain links TRBV28 to TRBJ2-5, with D perhaps being TRBD1 or TRBD2 (6 bases each). CDR1 is MDHEN, CDR2 SYDVKM, per germline. V was clipped by 6 bases and J by 9 bases, with 20 bases between them. There are 14 residues in the CDR3. The CDR3 loop is CASRGNREVGSQYF. The CDR3 nucleotides are TGTGCCAGCAGGGGGAACAGGGAGGTTGGGTCCCAGTACTTC. The full variable domain, its missing parts supplied by reference TRBV28 and TRBJ2-5, is DVKVTQSSRYLVKRTGEKVFLECVQDMDHENMFWYRQDPGLGLRLIYFSYDVKMKEKGDIPEGYSVSREKKERFSLILESASTNQTSMYLCASRGNREVGSQYFGPGTRLLVL.

The chain uses TRBV28 and TRBJ2-5; D ambiguous. The V and J ends lost 7 bases and 3 bases respectively, with 12 bases between them. The CDR3 runs 13 residues. Germline assignment: CDR1 MDHEN and CDR2 SYDVKM. The CDR3 DNA is TGTGCCAGCAATATAGAGTGGAAAGAGACCCAGTACTTC. It translates to CASNIEWKETQYF. Together with reference TRBV28 and TRBJ2-5, the CDR3 gives the full variable domain: DVKVTQSSRYLVKRTGEKVFLECVQDMDHENMFWYRQDPGLGLRLIYFSYDVKMKEKGDIPEGYSVSREKKERFSLILESASTNQTSMYLCASNIEWKETQYFGPGTRLLVL.

The chain is built from TRBV9 and TRBJ1-3, with TRBD1 as a possible D gene (5 bases). CDR1 and CDR2 (germline): SGDLS, YYNGEE. V lost 3 bases to trimming and J lost 1 base, with 11 bases between them. The CDR3 length is 15 residues. CDR3 region: CASSETGNSGNTIYF. DNA for the CDR3: TGTGCCAGCAGCGAAACAGGCAATTCTGGAAACACCATATATTTT.

The chain carries TRBV29-1 and TRBJ2-1, with TRBD1 identical over 9 bases. CDR3 size: 13 residues. Germline V CDR1 and CDR2: SQVTM, ANQGSEA. J gave up 6 bases and V 4 bases, and 4 bases lay outside the gene matches. The CDR3 loop reads CSVGTGGRNEQFF. DNA of the CDR3: TGCAGCGTTGGCACAGGGGGCCGCAATGAGCAGTTCTTC.

V gene TRBV11-2 combines with J gene TRBJ2-2; 8 bases are shared with TRBD2. The germline V gene has CDR1 SGHAT and CDR2 FQNNGV. The V and J ends lost 1 base and 6 bases, in that order; junction bases with no gene match: 4. The CDR3 loop spans 15 amino acids. Written as DNA, the CDR3 is TGTGCCAGCAGCTTAGTTAGCGGGGCCGCCGGGGAGCTGTTTTTT. This translates into CASSLVSGAAGELFF.

The chain couples TRBV13 to TRBJ1-1; D is perhaps TRBD1 (5 bases). The V end lost 5 bases, the J end lost 10 bases, and 17 bases lay between the germline ends. This CDR3 region has 13 residues. Germline CDR1 PRHDT, CDR2 FYEKMQ (reference sequence). CDR3 DNA sequence: TGTGCCAGCAGCGCGGGGACTGAGGTAGGAGCTTTCTTT. Its protein product is CASSAGTEVGAFF.

The chain joins TRBV6-1 to TRBJ2-7, with 7 nucleotides matching TRBD2. From germline, CDR1 is MNHNS and CDR2 SASEGT. With 3 bases clipped from V and 2 bases from J, the junction kept 7 bases outside the gene matches. This CDR3 region has 15 residues. The CDR3 DNA is TGTGCCAGCAGTGATTCCCACGGGGGGACCTACGAGCAGTACTTC. Amino acids: CASSDSHGGTYEQYF.

This chain links TRBV5-1 with TRBJ1-3; D is ambiguous. The CDR3 extends over 13 amino acids. Germline V gene lookup returns CDR1 SGHRS and CDR2 YFSETQ. V lost 3 bases and J 7 bases, leaving 11 bases between the germline ends. The CDR3 DNA reads as TGCGCCAGCAGCTCCGGACGGTCCAACACCATATATTTT. Residues: CASSSGRSNTIYF.

V usage is TRBV4-1 and J usage is TRBJ2-7, with 8 bases lining up with TRBD1. Germline values: CDR1 MGHRA, CDR2 YSYEKL. The CDR3 runs 16 residues. V dropped 3 bases and J dropped 2; count of bases not matched to a gene: 9. CDR3 bases: TGCGCCAGCAGCCAGAGCGGACAGGGAGCGCCCTACGAGCAGTACTTC. It translates to CASSQSGQGAPYEQYF.

This clonotype occurred a few times. This chain links TRBV14 with TRBJ2-7; D is possibly TRBD1 (7 bases). CDR3 length: 17 residues. Per the germline V gene, CDR1 is SGHDN and CDR2 is FVKESK. Trimming left V 3 bases short and J 2 bases short, with 20 bases between. CDR3 loop: CASSQERRGRNPYEQYF. The CDR3 DNA is TGTGCCAGCAGCCAGGAAAGGAGGGGGCGGAACCCCTACGAGCAGTACTTC.

This clonotype was observed once. This chain links TRBV28 with TRBJ1-1; perhaps TRBD1 as D (6 bases). This CDR3 spans 14 amino acids. Between the trimmed V and J ends, which lost 6 bases and 0 bases, there was a span of 11 bases. CDR1 MDHEN and CDR2 SYDVKM come from the germline V gene. The chain's CDR3 is CASSRTVMNTEAFF. CDR3 DNA sequence: TGTGCCAGCAGCCGGACAGTCATGAACACTGAAGCTTTCTTT.

This clonotype was seen only a few times. The rearrangement uses TRBV11-1 and TRBJ1-2, with no clear D. The CDR3 sequence is 13 residues long. CDR1 is SGHAT and CDR2 is FQDESV in the germline V gene (reference sequence). V lost 5 bases and J 3 bases, leaving 10 bases between the germline ends. The CDR3 bases are TGTGCCAGCAGCCCCGACACGGACTATGGCTACACCTTC. It specifies CASSPDTDYGYTF. Complete variable domain (other parts from reference TRBV11-1 and TRBJ1-2): EAEVAQSPRYKITEKSQAVAFWCDPISGHATLYWYRQILGQGPELLVQFQDESVVDDSQLPKDRFSAERLKGVDSTLKIQPAELGDSAMYLCASSPDTDYGYTFGSGTRLTVV.

The chain couples TRBV23-1 to TRBJ2-1; TRBD1 aligns across 9 bases. TRBV23-1 is placed among ORFs of uncertain function. V dropped 4 bases and J dropped 7; count of bases not matched to a gene: 11. The CDR3 is made up of 16 amino acids. The CDR3, as DNA: TGCGCCAGCAGTCCTTCCCTCCGACAGGGGGGAAATGAGCAGTTCTTC. Its protein is CASSPSLRQGGNEQFF.

This clonotype was observed once. The chain has TRBV5-4 and TRBJ1-1, with D uncertain. Germline CDR1 and CDR2: SGHNT and YYREEE (reference sequence). V lost 4 bases and J lost 5, with 12 bases in between. CDR3 length equals 13 residues. The CDR3 here is CASSPGLETEAFF. CDR3 DNA sequence: TGTGCCAGCAGCCCCGGACTAGAGACTGAAGCTTTCTTT.

The rearrangement joins TRBV3-1 to TRBJ1-2; TRBD1 agrees at 7 bases. Germline loops: CDR1 LGHDT, CDR2 YNNKEL (reference sequence). This CDR3 comprises 13 residues. J was trimmed by 5 bases and V by 4 bases; bases with no gene match: 4. The chain's CDR3 is CASSPARGYGYTF. The DNA for the CDR3 is TGTGCCAGCAGCCCGGCCAGGGGGTATGGCTACACCTTC. The variable domain in full, with the rest retrieved from reference TRBV3-1 and TRBJ1-2, is DTAVSQTPKYLVTQMGNDKSIKCEQNLGHDTMYWYKQDSKKFLKIMFSYNNKELIINETVPNRFSPKSPDKAHLNLHINSLELGDSAVYFCASSPARGYGYTFGSGTRLTVV.